What follows are 20 T cell receptor beta chains derived from one specimen sequenced in a study of blood T cell repertoires in COVID-19. TCRdb's table, derived via immunoSEQ multiplex PCR, lists solely in-frame clones and lacks some. The sample holds about 530,000 clones, about 89% seen once. The sequencing input was peripheral blood. The receptor source for this set is a woman between 50 and 59 years old with COVID-19, enrolled during active disease.

V is TRBV5-1 and J is TRBJ1-1, with TRBD1 identical over 9 bases. The CDR3 has 16 amino acids. The germline CDR1 and CDR2 sequences are SGHRS and YFSETQ. V was pared by 0 bases and J by 4 bases, with 7 bases of the junction left unmatched. The CDR3 region is CASSLEQGAAGTEAFF. Written as DNA, the CDR3 is TGCGCCAGCAGCTTGGAACAGGGGGCCGCGGGCACTGAAGCTTTCTTT.

J is TRBJ2-1 and V is TRBV2; TRBD2 might be the D (6 bases). The length of the CDR3 is 14 residues. V dropped 8 bases and J dropped 4 bases, with 15 bases sitting between them. Germline CDR1 SNHLY, CDR2 FYNNEI. CDR3 protein: CASQLGGSYNEQFF. The CDR3 bases are TGTGCCAGCCAGTTGGGGGGATCATACAATGAGCAGTTCTTC. Full variable domain (missing parts from reference TRBV2 and TRBJ2-1): EPEVTQTPSHQVTQMGQEVILRCVPISNHLYFYWYRQILGQKVEFLVSFYNNEISEKSEIFDDQFSVERPDGSNFTLKIRSTKLEDSAMYFCASQLGGSYNEQFFGPGTRLTVL.

J is TRBJ1-3 and V is TRBV29-1, with TRBD1 matching over 10 bases. In germline, CDR1 is SQVTM, CDR2 ANQGSEA. This CDR3 contains 16 residues. Trimming cost V 1 base and J 1 base; bases outside gene matches: 4. The CDR3 is CSVEAWDRGSGNTIYF. The CDR3 DNA sequence: TGCAGCGTTGAAGCCTGGGACAGGGGTTCTGGAAACACCATATATTTT.

This chain joins TRBV6-5 and TRBJ1-5; the D gene is possibly TRBD1 (6 bases). This CDR3 comprises 16 residues. Trimming cost V 2 bases and J 4 bases, with 15 bases left between them. Germline V gene lookup returns CDR1 MNHEY and CDR2 SVGAGI. CDR3 bases: TGTGCCAGCAGTTACGGGGGGGGGCAAGGAAATCAGCCCCAGCATTTT. Its protein is CASSYGGGQGNQPQHF.

The CDR3 DNA is TGTGCCAGCAGCCAACTAGCGGGGGGCACAGATACGCAGTATTTT. This sequence encodes CASSQLAGGTDTQYF. This chain links TRBV5-5 with TRBJ2-3; 11 bases are a match to TRBD2. CDR3 length: 15 amino acids. Trimming removed 4 bases from V and 1 base from J; junction bases left unmatched: 2. Germline CDR1 reads SGHKS; CDR2 reads YYEKEE (reference sequence). The full variable domain, in which reference TRBV5-5 and TRBJ2-3 provide the parts outside the CDR3, is DAGVTQSPTHLIKTRGQQVTLRCSPISGHKSVSWYQQVLGQGPQFIFQYYEKEERGRGNFPDRFSARQFPNYSSELNVNALLLGDSALYLCASSQLAGGTDTQYFGPGTRLTVL.

The chain combines TRBV6-5 with TRBJ1-6, with 9 nucleotides matching TRBD1. Germline assignment: CDR1 MNHEY and CDR2 SVGAGI. V was pared by 9 bases and J by 8 bases, with 2 bases of the junction left unmatched. The CDR3 is made up of 12 amino acids. Written as DNA, the CDR3 is TGTGCCAGTGGGACAGGGTATTCACCCCTCCACTTT. This sequence encodes CASGTGYSPLHF.

The V gene is TRBV29-1, the J gene TRBJ2-7; TRBD2 aligns across 13 bases. The CDR3 contains 14 residues. Germline values: CDR1 SQVTM, CDR2 ANQGSEA. Trimming at V came to 6 bases and at J to 4 bases, leaving 6 bases not matched to a gene. CDR3 amino acids: CSVELAGGRYEQYF. In DNA, the CDR3 is TGCAGCGTCGAACTAGCGGGGGGGAGGTACGAGCAGTACTTC.

The gene calls are TRBV18 and TRBJ1-3; the match to TRBD1 covers 7 bases. The CDR3 length is 15 residues. The V segment lost 2 bases and the J segment 1 base; nucleotides outside the gene matches: 2. CDR1 is KGHSH and CDR2 is LQKENI in the germline V gene. CDR3 amino acids: CASSPGTESGNTIYF. The CDR3 bases are TGTGCCAGCTCACCAGGGACAGAGTCTGGAAACACCATATATTTT.

The chain uses TRBV6-5 and TRBJ1-1; the D gene is possibly TRBD1 (6 bases). CDR3 length: 13 amino acids. Trimming shortened V by 7 bases and J by 4 bases, and 13 bases separated the two germline ends. Germline-derived CDR1 and CDR2 are MNHEY and SVGAGI. Here the CDR3 DNA reads TGTGCCAGCAATTTAGGGGGGGGCACTGAAGCTTTCTTT. Its protein is CASNLGGGTEAFF.

This chain joins TRBV29-1 and TRBJ1-2; 7 nucleotides match TRBD1. The CDR3 is made up of 15 amino acids. J lost 0 bases, V lost 6 bases, and 10 bases had no gene match. CDR1 and CDR2 (germline): SQVTM, ANQGSEA. The CDR3 DNA is TGCAGCGTCACAGGGGCCCTGAACACTAACTATGGCTACACCTTC. Protein: CSVTGALNTNYGYTF. Full variable domain (missing parts from reference TRBV29-1 and TRBJ1-2): SAVISQKPSRDICQRGTSLTIQCQVDSQVTMMFWYRQQPGQSLTLIATANQGSEATYESGFVIDKFPISRPNLTFSTLTVSNMSPEDSSIYLCSVTGALNTNYGYTFGSGTRLTVV.

The rearrangement links TRBV25-1 to TRBJ1-2, with D perhaps TRBD1 (5 bases). CDR1 and CDR2 (germline): MGHDK, SYGVNS. This CDR3 spans 12 amino acids. The V end was cut by 1 base, the J end by 7 bases, with 7 bases between. The CDR3 DNA reads TGTGCCAGCAGTGAATTCGGGGGTGGCTACACCTTC. Residues: CASSEFGGGYTF.

The gene calls are TRBV5-4 and TRBJ2-7, with D perhaps TRBD1 (5 bases). There are 13 residues in the CDR3. V dropped 0 bases and J dropped 5 bases, with 9 bases sitting between them. CDR1 is SGHNT and CDR2 is YYREEE in the germline V gene (reference sequence). The CDR3 nucleotides are TGTGCCAGCAGCTTGGCAGGGATGCACGAGCAGTACTTC. This codes for CASSLAGMHEQYF.

The chain employs TRBV5-1 and TRBJ2-2, with 9 bases fitting TRBD2. The CDR3 sequence is 14 residues long. Trimming cost V 9 bases and J 4 bases; bases outside gene matches: 7. The germline CDR1 and CDR2 sequences are SGHRS and YFSETQ. As DNA, the CDR3 is TGCGCCACTAAGCGGGGGGACCCCACCGGGGAGCTGTTTTTT. Encoded protein: CATKRGDPTGELFF. Full variable domain (outside the CDR3, taken from reference TRBV5-1 and TRBJ2-2): KAGVTQTPRYLIKTRGQQVTLSCSPISGHRSVSWYQQTPGQGLQFLFEYFSETQRNKGNFPGRFSGRQFSNSRSEMNVSTLELGDSALYLCATKRGDPTGELFFGEGSRLTVL.

The chain couples TRBV24-1 to TRBJ2-6, with D maybe TRBD2 (6 bases). This CDR3 has 19 residues. V was trimmed by 2 bases and J by 0 bases, leaving 16 bases between them. CDR1 and CDR2 (germline): KGHDR, SFDVKD. CDR3 amino acids: CATSDSGRDGHSGANVLTF. In DNA form, the CDR3 reads TGTGCCACCAGTGATTCTGGGCGGGACGGACACTCTGGGGCCAACGTCCTGACTTTC.

This clone was seen a handful of times. This chain connects TRBV2 to TRBJ1-3; D is unresolved. Trimming cost V 5 bases and J 0 bases, with 11 bases left between them. Per germline, CDR1 SNHLY and CDR2 FYNNEI. The CDR3 length is 15 residues. The CDR3 loop is CASSYSLLSGNTIYF. CDR3 DNA: TGTGCCAGCAGTTACAGTCTCCTCTCTGGAAACACCATATATTTT.

This CDR3 reads CATSGGGAAGTEAFF. The CDR3 DNA sequence: TGTGCCACCTCTGGAGGGGGGGCGGCCGGCACTGAAGCTTTCTTT. The V gene is TRBV19, the J gene TRBJ1-1; tentatively, D is TRBD1 (6 bases). V was clipped by 10 bases and J by 4 bases, with 22 bases between them. The CDR3 has 15 residues. Germline lookup yields CDR1 LNHDA and CDR2 SQIVND (reference sequence).

The chain uses TRBV19 and TRBJ1-2; D is ambiguous. This CDR3 has 15 residues. Per the germline V gene, CDR1 is LNHDA and CDR2 is SQIVND (reference sequence). Trimming stripped 7 bases from V and 2 bases from J, with 17 bases between. In nucleotides, the CDR3 is TGTGCCAGTACCCTCTATACGGCCGGGAACTATGGCTACACCTTC. This codes for CASTLYTAGNYGYTF.

The gene calls are TRBV7-2 and TRBJ1-4; tentative D call: TRBD1 (5 bases). Looked up from germline, CDR1 is SGHTA and CDR2 is FQGNSA. V was shortened by 4 bases and J by 8 bases, with 17 bases between the two germline ends. The CDR3 covers 15 residues. The CDR3 sequence is CASSSRGSLEEKLFF. The CDR3 DNA follows: TGTGCCAGCAGCTCCCGGGGGAGCCTTGAGGAAAAACTGTTTTTT.

The chain couples TRBV9 to TRBJ1-1; D remains unclear. Germline CDR1 is SGDLS and CDR2 is YYNGEE. The CDR3 length is 13 residues. V was shortened by 9 bases and J by 2 bases, with 14 bases between the two germline ends. CDR3: CAILAWANTEAFF. In DNA form, the CDR3 reads TGTGCCATCCTCGCGTGGGCCAACACTGAAGCTTTCTTT. The full variable domain, completed using reference TRBV9 and TRBJ1-1, is DSGVTQTPKHLITATGQRVTLRCSPRSGDLSVYWYQQSLDQGLQFLIQYYNGEERAKGNILERFSAQQFPDLHSELNLSSLELGDSALYFCAILAWANTEAFFGQGTRLTVV.

This sequence joins TRBV3-1 (or the pseudogene TRBV3-2) and TRBJ1-4; D might be TRBD1 (6 bases). The ends were cut back, 4 bases at V and 5 bases at J, with 14 bases in the middle. The CDR3 contains 15 residues. CDR1 LGHDT and CDR2 YNNKEL come from the germline V gene (reference sequence). CDR3: CASSLLSTGNEKLFF. In DNA form, the CDR3 reads TGTGCCAGCAGCCTACTATCAACAGGGAATGAAAAACTGTTTTTT.